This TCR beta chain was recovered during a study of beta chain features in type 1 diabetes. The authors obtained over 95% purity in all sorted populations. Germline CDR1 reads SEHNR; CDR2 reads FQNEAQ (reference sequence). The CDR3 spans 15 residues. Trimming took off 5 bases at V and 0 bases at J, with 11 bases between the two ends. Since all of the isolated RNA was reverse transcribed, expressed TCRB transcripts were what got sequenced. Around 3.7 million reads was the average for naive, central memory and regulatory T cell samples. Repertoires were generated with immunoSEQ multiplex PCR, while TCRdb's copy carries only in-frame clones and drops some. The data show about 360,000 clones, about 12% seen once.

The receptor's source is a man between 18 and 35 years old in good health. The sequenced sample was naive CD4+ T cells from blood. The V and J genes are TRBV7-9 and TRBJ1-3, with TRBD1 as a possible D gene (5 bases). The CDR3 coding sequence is TGTGCCAGCAGCCCTGCGGGGGTCTCTGGAAACACCATATATTTT. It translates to CASSPAGVSGNTIYF.